The 7 T cell receptor beta chains listed next were all sequenced from one sample in a study of regulatory T cells in long-lasting Graves disease. Indicated time point: persistent/refractory GD, antithyroid drugs over 5 years with positive TRAb. PBMCs were the source of the RNA used for TCR sequencing. Combining iRepertoire HTBI primers with Arm-PCR of CDR3 regions, the authors built TCR beta libraries. MiXCR, run by TCRdb on the multiplex PCR reads, gives a single entry per CDR3 protein. The sample has a few hundred thousand distinct CDR3 sequences, under 25% seen once. Sequences were derived from peripheral blood mononuclear cells (PBMCs), sampled when the disease was refractory, from a patient treated with antithyroid drugs. These receptors all come from a female donor with Graves disease.

This clonotype was observed a few times. The chain combines TRBV20-1 with TRBJ2-7; 7 bases fit TRBD2. Unmatched junction bases numbered 3, after V lost 3 bases and J lost 4 bases. The CDR3 is 12 amino acids. The germline gives CDR1 DFQATT, CDR2 SNEGSKA (reference sequence). CDR3 sequence (DNA): TGCAGTGCTAGGGGGGGGAGGTACGAGCAGTACTTC. As protein: CSARGGRYEQYF.

This chain joins TRBV6-1 and TRBJ2-7; D not certain. V shed 7 bases and J shed 2 bases, with 15 bases lying between them. Looked up from germline, CDR1 is MNHNS and CDR2 is SASEGT. This CDR3 has 14 amino acids. CDR3 in DNA: TGTGCCAGCAAGTTCCGTTCTATCGCCTACGAGCAGTACTTC. This encodes CASKFRSIAYEQYF.

This clonotype has ten or more counts. V is TRBV12-3 or TRBV12-4 and J is TRBJ1-4, with 10 bases lining up with TRBD1. The CDR3 has 15 amino acids. Trimming removed 7 bases from V and 6 bases from J; junction bases left unmatched: 8. As DNA, the CDR3 is TGTGCCAGCACACCCGACAGGGGGCTCTATGAAAAACTGTTTTTT. It is translated as CASTPDRGLYEKLFF.

V and J are TRBV5-4 and TRBJ1-1, with a possible D match to TRBD1 (6 bases). V shed 3 bases and J shed 11 bases, with 14 bases lying between them. The CDR3 loop spans 12 amino acids. Germline V CDR1 and CDR2: SGHNT, YYREEE (reference sequence). The CDR3 protein is CASSSGGRGAFF. The CDR3 DNA sequence: TGTGCCAGCAGCTCAGGTGGCAGGGGTGCTTTCTTT. The full variable domain, in which reference TRBV5-4 and TRBJ1-1 provide the parts outside the CDR3, is ETGVTQSPTHLIKTRGQQVTLRCSSQSGHNTVSWYQQALGQGPQFIFQYYREEENGRGNFPPRFSGLQFPNYSSELNVNALELDDSALYLCASSSGGRGAFFGQGTRLTVV.

The rearrangement links TRBV7-6 to TRBJ2-3; 13 bases align to TRBD2. The germline V gene has CDR1 SGHVS and CDR2 FNYEAQ. CDR3 length equals 17 residues. V shed 5 bases, J shed 3 bases, and the junction held 8 bases outside the gene matches. CDR3 protein: CASSPRLAGGRTDTQYF. As DNA, the CDR3 is TGTGCCAGCAGCCCGCGACTAGCGGGGGGCCGGACAGATACGCAGTATTTT.

The rearrangement uses TRBV6-1 and TRBJ1-5; D gene unclear. The CDR3 has 15 amino acids. Germline loops: CDR1 MNHNS, CDR2 SASEGT. V shed 9 bases and J shed 1 base, with 16 bases lying between them. In nucleotides, the CDR3 is TGTGCCAGTTCAGACCCTGCAGAGAGCAATCAGCCCCAGCATTTT. Translation gives CASSDPAESNQPQHF.

The CDR3 reads CASSYSTDSNYGYTF. CDR3 in DNA: TGTGCCAGCAGTTACTCGACAGACTCTAACTATGGCTACACCTTC. The chain uses TRBV12-3 or TRBV12-4 and TRBJ1-2; a weak D match, TRBD1 (5 bases). The CDR3 spans 15 residues. Trimming took 4 bases from V and 0 from J, leaving 12 bases between them.